This T cell receptor (beta chain) was obtained from a study of OX40 agonist ivuxolimab in advanced cancers. Overall study: Earlier anti-PD-1, anti-PD-L1 or anti-CTLA-4 therapy was permitted; over 35% had received some. Three dose-escalation patients had partial responses: one with hepatocellular carcinoma and two with cutaneous melanoma.

Trimming stripped 7 bases from V and 0 bases from J, with 13 bases between. Germline CDR1 reads LNHDA; CDR2 reads SQIVND (reference sequence). This CDR3 is built from 15 residues. Findings of the study overall: A proportion of nonresponders additionally exhibited low normalized T-cell clonal expansion.

Sequencing was performed with immunoSEQ multiplex PCR; in TCRdb, only in-frame clones are kept and a portion is missing. Counted here are about 35,000 clones, 60% to 85% occurring once; the ten biggest clones make up less than 30%. Sampling of blood occurred at baseline, cycle 4 day 1, and cycle 7 day 1. For this clone: Its cognate antigen is unknown.

The chain combines TRBV19 with TRBJ1-5; perhaps TRBD1 as D (6 bases). Specimen: CD4+ or CD8+ T cells sorted from blood, collected in a trial of the OX40 agonist ivuxolimab. This receptor was obtained from an adult with an advanced solid tumor such as melanoma, head and neck, liver or kidney cancer. The CDR3: CASNSQGLSNQPQHF. The CDR3 DNA reads TGTGCCAGTAACTCACAGGGCCTTAGCAATCAGCCCCAGCATTTT. Combining the CDR3 with reference TRBV19 and TRBJ1-5 gives the whole variable domain DGGITQSPKYLFRKEGQNVTLSCEQNLNHDAMYWYRQDPGQGLRLIYYSQIVNDFQKGDIAEGYSVSREKKESFPLTVTSAQKNPTAFYLCASNSQGLSNQPQHFGDGTRLSIL.